The 11 T cell receptor beta chains listed next were all sequenced from one sample in a study of cytomegalovirus exposure and HLA in healthy donors. A multiplex PCR was run with 60 Vbeta primers and 13 Jbeta primers. Measured with immunoSEQ multiplex PCR; TCRdb has only the in-frame clones, and not every one. Of about 140,000 clones listed, 80% are singletons. The material sequenced was PBMCs. These receptors all come from a male donor in good health and CMV-seropositive.

This clone occurred a few times. The gene calls are TRBV27 and TRBJ2-1; 14 bases align to TRBD2. V trimming: 4 bases; J trimming: 5 bases; junction bases outside the gene matches: 4. Germline CDR1 MNHEY, CDR2 SMNVEV (reference sequence). This CDR3 spans 16 amino acids. The CDR3 sequence is CASSSPGLAGDNEQFF. The DNA for the CDR3 is TGTGCCAGCAGTTCCCCGGGACTAGCGGGAGACAATGAGCAGTTCTTC.

V is TRBV6-1 and J is TRBJ2-1, with D perhaps TRBD1 (6 bases). Germline V gene lookup returns CDR1 MNHNS and CDR2 SASEGT. There are 11 residues in the CDR3. The V gene lost 6 bases and the J gene lost 12 bases, with 12 bases spanning the gap. CDR3 amino acids: CASSPGTRQFF. The CDR3 DNA sequence: TGTGCCAGCAGCCCCGGGACAAGGCAGTTCTTC.

The chain has TRBV5-1 and TRBJ2-7; 8 nucleotides align to TRBD1. J was trimmed by 4 bases and V by 1 base; bases with no gene match: 7. Germline-derived CDR1 and CDR2 are SGHRS and YFSETQ. CDR3 length equals 15 residues. CDR3 in DNA: TGCGCCAGCAGCTTGTTGGCAGGGGGCAAGTACGAGCAGTACTTC. It yields the protein CASSLLAGGKYEQYF.

The chain links TRBV9 to TRBJ1-6, with TRBD1 identical over 8 bases. V was pared by 0 bases and J by 9 bases, with 5 bases of the junction left unmatched. This CDR3 is built from 15 residues. CDR1 and CDR2 from the germline V gene are SGDLS and YYNGEE. The DNA of the CDR3 is TGTGCCAGCAGCGTAGAAGGGACAGGCTCTTCACCCCTCCACTTT. It encodes CASSVEGTGSSPLHF.

This clone was seen a few times. The rearrangement uses TRBV19 and TRBJ1-5; D not resolved. Germline CDR1 and CDR2: LNHDA and SQIVND (reference sequence). V was cut by 5 bases and J by 0 bases, with 8 bases left in between. The CDR3 has 14 residues. CDR3 nucleotides: TGTGCCAGTAGTCGCCAGGTTAGCAATCAGCCCCAGCATTTT. Encoded protein: CASSRQVSNQPQHF.

J is TRBJ1-4 and V is TRBV6-5, with D tentatively TRBD1 (6 bases). CDR3 length: 15 residues. From germline, CDR1 is MNHEY and CDR2 SVGAGI. V gave up 5 bases and J gave up 8 bases, with 18 bases separating them. The CDR3 here is CASSRTGTLREKLFF. The DNA for the CDR3 is TGTGCCAGCAGTCGCACCGGGACATTAAGAGAAAAACTGTTTTTT.

The rearrangement joins TRBV13 to TRBJ2-3; 8 bases map to TRBD1. The germline CDR1 and CDR2 sequences are PRHDT and FYEKMQ (reference sequence). Losses at the gene ends were 5 bases for V and 0 bases for J; bases not matched to a gene: 7. This CDR3 contains 16 residues. CDR3: CASSTRTGTSTDTQYF. Here the CDR3 DNA reads TGTGCCAGCAGCACCAGGACAGGGACTAGCACAGATACGCAGTATTTT.

The chain links TRBV7-3 to TRBJ1-3; D remains unclear. V was cut by 5 bases and J by 2 bases, with 7 bases left in between. The CDR3 runs to 13 residues. The V gene's germline CDR1 is SGHTA and CDR2 FQGTGA. CDR3 in amino acids: CASSQAPGNTIYF. DNA of the CDR3: TGTGCCAGCAGCCAGGCGCCTGGAAACACCATATATTTT.

This clone was picked up one time. The chain joins TRBV11-2 to TRBJ1-1; no clear D gene. Germline V gene lookup returns CDR1 SGHAT and CDR2 FQNNGV. The CDR3 is 13 residues long. V lost 2 bases to trimming and J lost 6 bases, with 10 bases between them. The CDR3 region has the DNA TGTGCCAGCAGCTTAATCCCGACACCTGAAGCTTTCTTT. This sequence encodes CASSLIPTPEAFF.

The V gene is TRBV4-1, the J gene TRBJ1-2; TRBD1 agrees at 11 bases. The germline V gene encodes CDR1 MGHRA and CDR2 YSYEKL. The CDR3 has 17 residues. V was pared by 1 base and J by 3 bases, with 7 bases of the junction left unmatched. The DNA for the CDR3 is TGCGCCAGCAGCCAAGTTCCTGGGACAGGGGGTTACTATGGCTACACCTTC. This translates into CASSQVPGTGGYYGYTF.

The chain joins TRBV7-2 to TRBJ2-7; D ambiguous. The germline V gene has CDR1 SGHTA and CDR2 FQGNSA. The CDR3 consists of 13 residues. Trimming removed 5 bases from V and 0 bases from J, with 8 bases in between. CDR3 amino acids: CASSPRNSYEQYF. The CDR3, as DNA: TGTGCCAGCAGCCCCAGAAACTCCTACGAGCAGTACTTC.